This T cell receptor (beta chain) was captured in a study of blood T cell repertoires in COVID-19. Overall study: T cells, B-cell-depleted T cells, or PBMCs provided the cDNA or gDNA that served as material.

Recruits, aged about 18 to 89 years, lived in 25 or so US areas. Original handling: Reference gene primer amplification yielded estimated nucleated cell counts. Repertoires were generated with immunoSEQ multiplex PCR, while TCRdb's copy carries only in-frame clones and drops some. That table furnishes V, J and clone size, whereas the DNA furnished D and trimming. Of a few hundred thousand clones listed, approximately 88% are singletons. Sequences were obtained from PBMCs or T cells enriched from blood (not recorded which). This TCR came from a man younger than 35 with acute COVID-19.

This CDR3 reads CASSVRGGGNIQYF. DNA of the CDR3: TGTGCCAGCAGTGTAAGAGGGGGGGGAAACATTCAGTACTTC. J is TRBJ2-4 and V is TRBV3-1 (or the pseudogene TRBV3-2); weak D call: TRBD2 (7 bases). The CDR3 sequence is 14 residues long. The germline V gene encodes CDR1 LGHDT and CDR2 YNNKEL (reference sequence). V lost 6 bases, J lost 6 bases, and 15 bases lay in between.